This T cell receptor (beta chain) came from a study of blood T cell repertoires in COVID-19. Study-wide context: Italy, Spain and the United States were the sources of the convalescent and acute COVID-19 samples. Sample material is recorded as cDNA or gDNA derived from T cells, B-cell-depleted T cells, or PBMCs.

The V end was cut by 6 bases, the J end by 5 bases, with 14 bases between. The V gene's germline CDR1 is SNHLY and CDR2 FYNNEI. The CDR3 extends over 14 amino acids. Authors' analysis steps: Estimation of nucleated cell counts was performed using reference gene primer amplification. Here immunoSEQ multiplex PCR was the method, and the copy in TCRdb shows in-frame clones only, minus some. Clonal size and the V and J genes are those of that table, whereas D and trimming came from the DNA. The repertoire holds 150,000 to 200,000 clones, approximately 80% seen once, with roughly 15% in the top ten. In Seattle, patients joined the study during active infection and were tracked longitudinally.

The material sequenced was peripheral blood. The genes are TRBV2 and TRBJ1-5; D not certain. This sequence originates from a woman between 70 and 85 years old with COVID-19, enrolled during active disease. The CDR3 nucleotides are TGTGCCAGCAGGGGAGTCCTGGGTTATCAGCCCCAGCATTTT. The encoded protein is CASRGVLGYQPQHF.